The source of this T cell receptor (beta chain) is a study of blood T cell repertoires in COVID-19 (dated by TCRdb to the early 2020s). At the level of the whole study: Samples covering the acute and convalescent phases of COVID-19 were provided by collaborators in the United States, Italy and Spain. The material from the prospective study consisted of cDNA or gDNA derived from T cells, B-cell-depleted T cells, or PBMCs. Subjects who had been exposed to COVID-19, were actively infected with it, or had recovered from it provided the deeply sampled blood TCRbeta repertoires that made up the dataset. A freely available public database, intended as a resource for researchers studying the immune response to SARS-CoV-2, is where the repertoires were released. Samples were obtained from the ongoing ImmuneRACE study (first 160 participants) and from about 1,300 subjects provided by 6 global collaborators. The sample metadata nearly always contained a de-identified subject ID, COVID-19 status, age in years and sex. Where HLA class I and class II types were available, the types were taken from metadata supplied by the sample provider, not from assay-based typing.

Only one count was recorded for this clone. Its antigen is not yet known. Base quality data are lacking; no much larger clone is found one base away. From the cysteine up to the phenylalanine, the CDR3 has a length of 16 residues. The DNA shown is the 48-base CDR3, in frame from base 1. The germline V gene provides CDR1 SGHNT and CDR2 YENEEA. V drops 5 bases and J drops 3 bases, leaving 16 bases in between. TCRbeta CDR3 regions were amplified from genomic DNA by means of the immunoSEQ Assay, a bias-controlled multiplex PCR. The original methods were these. Nucleated cell counts per sample were estimated from amplification of reference gene primers within the assay. To quantify the absolute abundance of each unique TCRbeta CDR3 rearrangement, sequence reads were collapsed and filtered. For each sample, productive Simpson clonality was calculated as the square root of Simpson's diversity index across productive rearrangements. Entries here come from immuneACCESS through TCRdb and include only in-frame sequences with V and J called. Some clones fail to appear in such tables; in the studies checked, an unresolved V gene covers under half of the shortfall, and the cause of the remainder is unknown. V and J calls and clone size follow that table, whereas D and trimming were derived from the DNA. This sample holds more than 100,000 clones; 87% were observed only once. Less than 4.5% of the sample is in the top ten clones.

Collaborating institutions collected whole blood in K2EDTA tubes following their own protocols. Collaborator samples were shipped for TCRbeta analysis as frozen whole blood, isolated PBMCs, or DNA extracted from either sample type. Results the study describes overall, beyond this receptor: How much clinical and demographic metadata was included differed by source and by participant, and the metadata was provided uncurated.

Material for sequencing was peripheral blood. The V and J genes are TRBV11-3 and TRBJ2-2; the D gene is perhaps TRBD2, on 5 matching bases. The TCR was taken from a woman aged 55-75 years with acute or convalescent COVID-19. The DNA sequence follows: TGTGCCAGCAGCGAGGGAGCGCCCGCGGACACCGGGGAGCTGTTTTTT. This translates into CASSEGAPADTGELFF.